One and the same sample provided the 18 T cell receptor beta chains below, sequenced in a study of blood T cell repertoires in COVID-19. Assay used: immunoSEQ multiplex PCR; TCRdb lists only in-frame clones, some missing. There are roughly 300,000 clones in the sample; around nine tenths occur only once, and 5.5% to 6% lies in the top ten. Input material: PBMCs or T cells enriched from blood (not recorded which). These receptor sequences come from a woman aged 25 to 39 who had recovered from COVID-19.

V usage is TRBV18 and J usage is TRBJ2-1; 11 nucleotides line up with TRBD2. CDR3 size: 15 residues. Losses at the gene ends were 3 bases for V and 4 bases for J; bases not matched to a gene: 2. Germline V gives CDR1 KGHSH, CDR2 LQKENI. The CDR3: CASSPRLAGYNEQFF. The CDR3 nucleotides read TGTGCCAGCTCACCGAGACTAGCGGGATACAATGAGCAGTTCTTC.

The chain joins TRBV9 to TRBJ2-1, with TRBD2 identical over 13 bases. Germline V lookup: CDR1 SGDLS, CDR2 YYNGEE. J lost 0 bases, V lost 0 bases, and 9 bases had no gene match. This CDR3 spans 20 amino acids. In DNA form, the CDR3 reads TGTGCCAGCAGCGTAGCTACTAGCGGGGGGGTCCCATCCTCCTACAATGAGCAGTTCTTC. Translating gives CASSVATSGGVPSSYNEQFF.

V is TRBV9 and J is TRBJ1-3, with D hard to call. The V gene's germline CDR1 is SGDLS and CDR2 YYNGEE. V lost 3 bases, J lost 3 bases, and 13 bases lay in between. CDR3 length equals 15 residues. The CDR3, as DNA: TGTGCCAGCAGCGATGGCCGGCCGGGTGGAAACACCATATATTTT. Amino acid sequence: CASSDGRPGGNTIYF.

This clone was seen only once. The chain is built from TRBV6-1 and TRBJ2-2, with 8 nucleotides matching TRBD1. Germline V gene sequence: CDR1 MNHNS, CDR2 SASEGT. This CDR3 comprises 17 residues. V was clipped by 0 bases and J by 6 bases; unmatched bases: 9. The CDR3 DNA reads as TGTGCCAGCAGTGAAGCGGTCCTGACAGGGGTTGCCGGGGAGCTGTTTTTT. This gives the protein CASSEAVLTGVAGELFF.

CDR3 loop: CASSKTGTGGTEAFF. CDR3 in DNA: TGTGCCAGCAGCAAAACCGGGACAGGGGGTACTGAAGCTTTCTTT. The V gene is TRBV7-9, the J gene TRBJ1-1, with 11 positions matching TRBD1. V lost 5 bases and J lost 5; bases outside the gene matches: 7. Germline V lookup: CDR1 SEHNR, CDR2 FQNEAQ (reference sequence). The CDR3 contains 15 residues.

The chain recombines TRBV4-1 with TRBJ1-6, with TRBD1 as a possible D gene (6 bases). Trimming stripped 4 bases from V and 2 bases from J, with 12 bases between. This CDR3 is 16 amino acids long. CDR1 MGHRA and CDR2 YSYEKL come from the germline V gene. The CDR3 DNA reads as TGCGCCAGCAGCCTTCCAGGGGCCGCCTATAATTCACCCCTCCACTTT. This encodes CASSLPGAAYNSPLHF.

The chain carries TRBV27 and TRBJ1-6, with D tentatively TRBD1 (6 bases). This CDR3 has 16 amino acids. CDR1 MNHEY and CDR2 SMNVEV come from the germline V gene (reference sequence). V was trimmed by 6 bases and J by 5 bases, leaving 17 bases between them. This chain's CDR3 is CASRLFGQSDNSPLHF. The CDR3 DNA reads TGTGCCAGCAGACTATTCGGACAGAGCGATAATTCACCCCTCCACTTT.

About this clone: This sample includes further DNA sequences coding for the same CDR3. The V call is TRBV18, the J call TRBJ1-4; 7 bases agree with TRBD1. From germline, CDR1 is KGHSH and CDR2 LQKENI. This CDR3 has 12 amino acids. J gave up 11 bases and V 0 bases, and 0 bases lay outside the gene matches. CDR3 in DNA: TGTGCCAGCTCACCACCAGGGGGCAAACTGTTTTTT. The encoded protein is CASSPPGGKLFF.

This CDR3 reads CASSFRVKTDTQYF. The CDR3 region has the DNA TGTGCCAGCAGCTTCAGGGTTAAGACAGATACGCAGTATTTT. The rearrangement joins TRBV7-2 to TRBJ2-3; TRBD1 might be the D (5 bases). Trimming left V 3 bases short and J 3 bases short, with 10 bases between. This CDR3 spans 14 amino acids. Germline V gene sequence: CDR1 SGHTA, CDR2 FQGNSA.

This chain uses TRBV6-6 with TRBJ1-1, with D uncertain. Between the trimmed V and J ends, which lost 2 bases and 5 bases, there was a span of 12 bases. This CDR3 has 14 amino acids. Germline V lookup: CDR1 MNHNY, CDR2 SVGAGI (reference sequence). The chain's CDR3 is CASSYPPGLTEAFF. CDR3 DNA: TGTGCCAGCAGTTACCCCCCCGGGTTAACTGAAGCTTTCTTT.

The chain recombines TRBV5-5 with TRBJ1-5; D might be TRBD1 (5 bases). CDR1 is SGHKS and CDR2 is YYEKEE in the germline V gene (reference sequence). V was pared by 4 bases and J by 9 bases, with 20 bases between. The CDR3 consists of 15 residues. The CDR3 here is CASSRDGRVRGPQHF. CDR3 DNA: TGTGCCAGCAGCCGGGACGGGAGGGTGAGGGGGCCCCAGCATTTT.

This chain connects TRBV2 to TRBJ2-1, with a weak D call TRBD1 (6 bases). This CDR3 is built from 12 residues. The germline gives CDR1 SNHLY, CDR2 FYNNEI. Trimming pared 6 bases from V and 8 bases from J, leaving 11 bases between. For the CDR3, the DNA is TGTGCCAGCAGAGGGGGTAAGGATGAGCAGTTCTTC. Its protein product is CASRGGKDEQFF.

The chain links TRBV5-4 to TRBJ2-1, with TRBD1 identical over 8 bases. After removal of 2 bases from V and 6 bases from J, the junction contained 4 bases not matched to a gene. Germline loops: CDR1 SGHNT, CDR2 YYREEE (reference sequence). This CDR3 comprises 14 residues. The CDR3 coding sequence is TGTGCCAGCAGCTTCCAGGGGGCTGGCAATGAGCAGTTCTTC. Its translation: CASSFQGAGNEQFF.

J is TRBJ1-2 and V is TRBV6-2 or TRBV6-3; the D gene is possibly TRBD1 (5 bases). Between the trimmed V and J ends, which lost 2 bases and 7 bases, there was a span of 11 bases. Germline V gene lookup returns CDR1 MNHEY and CDR2 SVGEGT. This CDR3 region has 13 residues. The DNA of the CDR3 is TGTGCCAGCAGTTACGCATGGGGGGGTGGCTACACCTTC. It codes for CASSYAWGGGYTF.

The chain has TRBV18 and TRBJ2-7, with D perhaps matching TRBD2 (7 bases). Per germline, CDR1 KGHSH and CDR2 LQKENI. The CDR3 spans 17 residues. V lost 2 bases, J lost 0 bases, and 17 bases lay in between. The CDR3, as DNA: TGTGCCAGCTCACCAAGGAAGGGGGGCGGGAGCTCCTACGAGCAGTACTTC. Its translation: CASSPRKGGGSSYEQYF.

This chain connects TRBV3-1 (or the pseudogene TRBV3-2) to TRBJ1-1; 8 nucleotides align to TRBD1. CDR3 length: 17 residues. The germline gives CDR1 LGHDT, CDR2 YNNKEL (reference sequence). The J segment lost 4 bases and the V segment lost 0 bases, leaving 10 bases of the junction unmatched. The CDR3 region is CASSQELRGPLGTEAFF. In DNA form, the CDR3 reads TGTGCCAGCAGCCAAGAGCTCAGGGGGCCCTTGGGCACTGAAGCTTTCTTT.

The chain recombines TRBV3-1 (or the pseudogene TRBV3-2) with TRBJ1-4, with 7 bases matching TRBD1. The V and J ends lost 3 bases and 7 bases, in that order; junction bases with no gene match: 17. The CDR3 is 18 residues long. Germline V lookup: CDR1 LGHDT, CDR2 YNNKEL (reference sequence). The CDR3 reads CASSHGRGFMPGGEKLFF. In nucleotides, the CDR3 is TGTGCCAGCAGCCATGGACGGGGATTCATGCCAGGGGGTGAAAAACTGTTTTTT.

The chain employs TRBV5-1 and TRBJ2-7; 9 bases fit TRBD1. The CDR3 sequence is 14 residues long. Germline lookup yields CDR1 SGHRS and CDR2 YFSETQ. The V gene end was trimmed by 2 bases and the J gene end by 5 bases; junction bases not matched to a gene: 5. The CDR3 spells CASSLYRGRNEQYF. Here the CDR3 DNA reads TGCGCCAGCAGCTTATACAGGGGGCGCAACGAGCAGTACTTC.